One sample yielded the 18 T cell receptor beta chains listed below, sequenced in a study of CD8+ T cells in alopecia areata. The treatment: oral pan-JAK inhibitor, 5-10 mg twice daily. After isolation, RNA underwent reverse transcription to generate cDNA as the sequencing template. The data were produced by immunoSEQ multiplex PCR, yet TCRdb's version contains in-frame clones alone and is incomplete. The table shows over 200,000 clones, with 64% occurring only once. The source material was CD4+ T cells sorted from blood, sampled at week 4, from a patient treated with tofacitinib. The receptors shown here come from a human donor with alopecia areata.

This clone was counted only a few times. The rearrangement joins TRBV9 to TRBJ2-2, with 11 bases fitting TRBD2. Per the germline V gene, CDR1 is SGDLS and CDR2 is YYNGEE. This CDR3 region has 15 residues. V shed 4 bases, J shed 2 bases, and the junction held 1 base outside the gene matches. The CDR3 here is CASSRLAGNTGELFF. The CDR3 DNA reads TGTGCCAGCAGCCGACTAGCGGGAAACACCGGGGAGCTGTTTTTT.

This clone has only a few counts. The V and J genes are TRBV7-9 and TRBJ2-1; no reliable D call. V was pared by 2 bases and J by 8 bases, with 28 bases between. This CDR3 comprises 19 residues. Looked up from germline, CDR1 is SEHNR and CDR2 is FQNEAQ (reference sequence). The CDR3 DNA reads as TGTGCCAGCAGCTTACAACCGGGCCTCCATACCAGTCGAATCCATGAGCAGTTCTTC. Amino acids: CASSLQPGLHTSRIHEQFF.

CDR3 nucleotide sequence: TGTGCCAGCAGTGCTACAGGGGGCTCGACCGAGACCCAGTACTTC. This gives the protein CASSATGGSTETQYF. The chain carries TRBV25-1 and TRBJ2-5; TRBD1 matches 9 bases. The CDR3 runs to 15 residues. Germline lookup yields CDR1 MGHDK and CDR2 SYGVNS. J was trimmed by 5 bases and V by 4 bases; bases with no gene match: 8. Combining the CDR3 with reference TRBV25-1 and TRBJ2-5 gives the whole variable domain EADIYQTPRYLVIGTGKKITLECSQTMGHDKMYWYQQDPGMELHLIHYSYGVNSTEKGDLSSESTVSRIRTEHFPLTLESARPSHTSQYLCASSATGGSTETQYFGPGTRLLVL.

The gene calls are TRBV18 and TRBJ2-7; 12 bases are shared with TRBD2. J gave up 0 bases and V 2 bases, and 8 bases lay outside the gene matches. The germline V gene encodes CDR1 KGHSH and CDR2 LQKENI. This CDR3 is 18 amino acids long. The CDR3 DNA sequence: TGTGCCAGCTCACCAGTGACTAGCGGGGGCACAGGCTCCTACGAGCAGTACTTC. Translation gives CASSPVTSGGTGSYEQYF.

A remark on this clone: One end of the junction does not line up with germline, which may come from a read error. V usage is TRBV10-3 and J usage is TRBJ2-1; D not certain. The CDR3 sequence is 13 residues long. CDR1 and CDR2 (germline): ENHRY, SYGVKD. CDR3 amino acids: CAISVGDTRSKLF. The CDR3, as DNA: TGTGCCATCAGTGTTGGGGATACGAGGTCCAAACTCTTC.

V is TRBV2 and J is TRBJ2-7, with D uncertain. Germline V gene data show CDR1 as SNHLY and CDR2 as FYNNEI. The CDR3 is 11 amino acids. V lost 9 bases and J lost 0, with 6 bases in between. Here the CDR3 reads CASGLSYEQYF. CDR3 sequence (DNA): TGTGCCAGTGGTCTCTCCTACGAGCAGTACTTC.

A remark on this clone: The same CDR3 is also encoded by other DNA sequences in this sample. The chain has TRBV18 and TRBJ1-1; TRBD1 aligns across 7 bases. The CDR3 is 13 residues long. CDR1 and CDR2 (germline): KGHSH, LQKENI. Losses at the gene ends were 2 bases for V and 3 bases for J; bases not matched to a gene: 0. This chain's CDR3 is CASSPTGDTEAFF. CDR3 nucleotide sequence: TGTGCCAGCTCACCAACAGGGGACACTGAAGCTTTCTTT. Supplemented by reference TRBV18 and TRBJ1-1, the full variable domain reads NAGVMQNPRHLVRRRGQEARLRCSPMKGHSHVYWYRQLPEEGLKFMVYLQKENIIDESGMPKERFSAEFPKEGPSILRIQQVVRGDSAAYFCASSPTGDTEAFFGQGTRLTVV.

CDR3 sequence: CSVEDWAPMNTEAFF. In DNA, the CDR3 is TGCAGCGTTGAAGATTGGGCACCGATGAACACTGAAGCTTTCTTT. V gene TRBV29-1 combines with J gene TRBJ1-1; D is undetermined. From germline, CDR1 is SQVTM and CDR2 ANQGSEA. The V end was cut by 0 bases, the J end by 0 bases, with 11 bases between. The length of the CDR3 is 15 residues.

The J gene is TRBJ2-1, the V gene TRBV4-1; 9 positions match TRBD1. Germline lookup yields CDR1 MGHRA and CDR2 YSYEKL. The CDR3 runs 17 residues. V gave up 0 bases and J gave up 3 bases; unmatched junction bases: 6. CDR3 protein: CASSQDAGDRVYNEQFF. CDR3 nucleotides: TGCGCCAGCAGCCAAGATGCGGGGGACAGGGTCTACAATGAGCAGTTCTTC.

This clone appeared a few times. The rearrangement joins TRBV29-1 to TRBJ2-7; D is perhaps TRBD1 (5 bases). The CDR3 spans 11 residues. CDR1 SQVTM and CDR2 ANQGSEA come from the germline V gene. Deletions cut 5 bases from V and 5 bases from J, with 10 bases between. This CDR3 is CSVRKGHEQYF. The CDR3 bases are TGCAGCGTTCGCAAGGGGCACGAGCAGTACTTC.

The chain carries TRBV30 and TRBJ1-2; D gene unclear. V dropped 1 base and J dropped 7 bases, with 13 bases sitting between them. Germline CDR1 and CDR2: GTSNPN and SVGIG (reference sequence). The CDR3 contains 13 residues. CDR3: CAWSGGYGRGYTF. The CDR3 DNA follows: TGTGCCTGGAGTGGGGGATACGGTCGTGGCTACACCTTC.

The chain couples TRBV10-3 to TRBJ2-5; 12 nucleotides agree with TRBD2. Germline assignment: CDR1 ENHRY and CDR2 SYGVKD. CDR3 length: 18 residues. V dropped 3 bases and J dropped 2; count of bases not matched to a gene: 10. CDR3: CAISDPVRLAGDQETQYF. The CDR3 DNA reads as TGTGCCATCAGTGACCCCGTTAGACTAGCGGGGGATCAAGAGACCCAGTACTTC.

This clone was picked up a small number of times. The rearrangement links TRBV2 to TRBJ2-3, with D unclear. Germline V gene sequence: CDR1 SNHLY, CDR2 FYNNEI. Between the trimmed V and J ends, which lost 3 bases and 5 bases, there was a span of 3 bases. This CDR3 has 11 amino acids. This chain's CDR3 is CASSEVDTQYF. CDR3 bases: TGTGCCAGCAGTGAGGTAGATACGCAGTATTTT.

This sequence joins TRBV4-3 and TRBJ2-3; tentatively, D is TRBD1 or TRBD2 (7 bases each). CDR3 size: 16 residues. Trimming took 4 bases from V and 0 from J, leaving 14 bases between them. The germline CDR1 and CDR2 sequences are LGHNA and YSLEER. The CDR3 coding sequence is TGCGCCAGCAGCCTCCAGGGGGGGACAAGCACAGATACGCAGTATTTT. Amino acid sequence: CASSLQGGTSTDTQYF.

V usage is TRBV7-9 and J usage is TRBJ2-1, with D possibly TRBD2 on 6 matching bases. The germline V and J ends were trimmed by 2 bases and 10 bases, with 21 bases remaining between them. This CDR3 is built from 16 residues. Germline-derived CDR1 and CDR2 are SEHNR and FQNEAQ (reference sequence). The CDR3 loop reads CASSLMASAQEGEQFF. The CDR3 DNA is TGTGCCAGCAGCTTAATGGCTAGCGCCCAAGAAGGGGAGCAGTTCTTC.

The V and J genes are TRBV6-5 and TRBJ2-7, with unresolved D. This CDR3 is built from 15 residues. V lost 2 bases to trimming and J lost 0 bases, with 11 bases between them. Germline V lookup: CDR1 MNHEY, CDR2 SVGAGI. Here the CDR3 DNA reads TGTGCCAGCAGTTACGCAGTCTCATCCTCCTACGAGCAGTACTTC. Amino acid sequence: CASSYAVSSSYEQYF.

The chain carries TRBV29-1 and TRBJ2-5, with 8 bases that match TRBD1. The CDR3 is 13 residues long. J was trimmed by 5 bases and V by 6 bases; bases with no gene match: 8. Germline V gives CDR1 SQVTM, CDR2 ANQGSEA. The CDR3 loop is CSVGQATRETQYF. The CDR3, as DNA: TGCAGCGTGGGACAGGCGACCAGGGAGACCCAGTACTTC.

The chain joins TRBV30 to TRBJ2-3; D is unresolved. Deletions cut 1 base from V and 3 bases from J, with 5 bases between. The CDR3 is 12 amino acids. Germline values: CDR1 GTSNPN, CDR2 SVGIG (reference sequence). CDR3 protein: CAWSAITDTQYF. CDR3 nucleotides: TGTGCCTGGAGTGCCATAACAGATACGCAGTATTTT.